One sample yielded the 2 T cell receptor beta chains listed below, sequenced in a study of blood T cell repertoires in COVID-19. The data were produced by immunoSEQ multiplex PCR, yet TCRdb's version contains in-frame clones alone and is incomplete. The data show about 180,000 clones, roughly 85% seen once. Material: PBMCs or T cells enriched from blood (not recorded which). These receptors all stem from a man aged 55 to 70 who had recovered from COVID-19.

The J gene is TRBJ2-2, the V gene TRBV30, with unresolved D. CDR3 length equals 13 residues. The germline gives CDR1 GTSNPN, CDR2 SVGIG (reference sequence). The V end lost 3 bases, the J end lost 5 bases, and 10 bases lay between the germline ends. The CDR3 nucleotides read TGTGCCTGGAGGGGCTTTTATACCGGGGAGCTGTTTTTT. It codes for CAWRGFYTGELFF.

This clone was counted a few times. This rearrangement joins TRBV3-1 (or the pseudogene TRBV3-2) to TRBJ2-2, with D perhaps matching TRBD2 (5 bases). Germline CDR1 is LGHDT and CDR2 is YNNKEL (reference sequence). Trimming took 4 bases from V and 2 from J, leaving 11 bases between them. The CDR3 loop spans 15 amino acids. The CDR3 spells CASSLGISNTGELFF. The CDR3 nucleotides read TGTGCCAGCAGCCTCGGGATTTCAAACACCGGGGAGCTGTTTTTT.